Listed here are 28 T cell receptor beta chains from one sample, sequenced in a study of T cells after posttransplantation cyclophosphamide. Treatment was busulfan-fludarabine conditioning, a marrow graft, and cyclophosphamide on days +3 and +4. The table came from immunoSEQ multiplex PCR; TCRdb's copy has only in-frame clones and leaves some out. The sample consists of about 7,000 clones, 92% of them appearing once. The specimen comprised PBMCs, sampled 1404 days after allogeneic stem cell transplant with posttransplant cyclophosphamide. These receptors all stem from a female patient aged 50 to 65 who received an allogeneic stem cell transplant from a related donor, was CMV-positive, and had no GVHD. Among the T cells, some may be from the graft donor.

This chain links TRBV5-6 with TRBJ2-7, with D possibly being TRBD1 (5 bases). CDR3 length: 14 amino acids. V lost 7 bases to trimming and J lost 3 bases, with 17 bases between them. Germline values: CDR1 SGHDT, CDR2 YYEEEE. CDR3: CASVYRKGVYEQYF. The CDR3 DNA reads as TGTGCCAGCGTATACAGGAAAGGGGTCTACGAGCAGTACTTC.

The chain combines TRBV6-1 with TRBJ1-3, with 8 bases matching TRBD1. The CDR3 has 15 residues. J gave up 4 bases and V 6 bases, and 8 bases lay outside the gene matches. From germline, CDR1 is MNHNS and CDR2 SASEGT. This CDR3 reads CASRVDRASGNTIYF. The CDR3 DNA reads as TGTGCCAGCAGGGTGGACAGGGCCTCCGGAAACACCATATATTTT.

The chain recombines TRBV25-1 with TRBJ1-1, with a weak D call TRBD1 (6 bases). CDR1 and CDR2 (germline): MGHDK, SYGVNS. The V end lost 8 bases, the J end lost 4 bases, and 14 bases lay between the germline ends. This CDR3 contains 13 residues. This CDR3 reads CASVQGFGTEAFF. The DNA of the CDR3 is TGTGCCAGCGTACAGGGTTTCGGCACTGAAGCTTTCTTT.

This clone was detected once. The chain is built from TRBV5-4 and TRBJ2-1; D gene unclear. The V end was cut by 2 bases, the J end by 4 bases, with 7 bases between. The CDR3 runs 13 residues. Germline-derived CDR1 and CDR2 are SGHNT and YYREEE (reference sequence). CDR3 region: CASSFDFYNEQFF. Here the CDR3 DNA reads TGTGCCAGCAGCTTCGACTTTTACAATGAGCAGTTCTTC.

The chain has TRBV7-3 and TRBJ2-7; 7 nucleotides align to TRBD2. V gave up 3 bases and J gave up 4 bases; unmatched junction bases: 3. CDR3 length: 13 residues. Germline V gene data show CDR1 as SGHTA and CDR2 as FQGTGA. The CDR3 coding sequence is TGTGCCAGCAGCTTCAAGCGGGGTTACGAGCAGTACTTC. Its translation is CASSFKRGYEQYF.

The chain employs TRBV5-1 and TRBJ2-7; TRBD2 might be the D (7 bases). Trimming shortened V by 2 bases and J by 5 bases, and 14 bases separated the two germline ends. The CDR3 covers 14 residues. The germline V gene has CDR1 SGHRS and CDR2 YFSETQ. The CDR3 DNA follows: TGCGCCAGCAGCTTAGGGGGGGGATCCCACGAGCAGTACTTC. Translating it yields CASSLGGGSHEQYF.

In its sample, this clone was seen a few times. The chain carries TRBV11-3 and TRBJ2-3; possibly TRBD2 for D (6 bases). This CDR3 has 15 residues. CDR1 is SGHNT, CDR2 YENEEA, per germline. V lost 4 bases and J 2 bases, leaving 13 bases between the germline ends. The DNA of the CDR3 is TGTGCCAGCAGCTCCGGGGGAGACTACACAGATACGCAGTATTTT. Protein product: CASSSGGDYTDTQYF.

V usage is TRBV7-2 and J usage is TRBJ2-7; no clear D gene. The CDR3 loop spans 15 amino acids. Germline V gene lookup returns CDR1 SGHTA and CDR2 FQGNSA. The V gene lost 5 bases and the J gene lost 5 bases, with 19 bases spanning the gap. Here the CDR3 reads CASSPDSRVLDEQYF. CDR3 coding DNA: TGTGCCAGCAGCCCAGATTCTCGGGTTTTGGACGAGCAGTACTTC.

This chain connects TRBV9 to TRBJ2-3; the D is unclear. CDR1 is SGDLS and CDR2 is YYNGEE in the germline V gene. The CDR3 sequence is 15 residues long. Trimming shortened V by 10 bases and J by 2 bases, and 20 bases separated the two germline ends. The CDR3 nucleotides are TGTGCCTCCCAGGCCGGATCCACCTCCACAGATACGCAGTATTTT. Protein sequence: CASQAGSTSTDTQYF.

The chain is built from TRBV7-3 and TRBJ2-5, with D maybe TRBD1 (6 bases). The CDR3 is made up of 15 amino acids. V lost 2 bases to trimming and J lost 5 bases, with 15 bases between them. Per germline, CDR1 SGHTA and CDR2 FQGTGA. This CDR3 is CASSLLGQYGETQYF. CDR3 in DNA: TGTGCCAGCAGCTTATTAGGACAGTACGGGGAGACCCAGTACTTC.

J is TRBJ1-2 and V is TRBV7-2; no clear D. The V gene's germline CDR1 is SGHTA and CDR2 FQGNSA. Trimming took 1 base from V and 7 from J, leaving 16 bases between them. This CDR3 spans 15 amino acids. This CDR3 is CASSLVNRGGFGYTF. In DNA, the CDR3 is TGTGCCAGCAGCTTAGTTAACCGAGGAGGATTTGGCTACACCTTC.

This sequence joins TRBV9 and TRBJ2-5; possible D gene TRBD2, 5 bases. In germline, CDR1 is SGDLS, CDR2 YYNGEE. The CDR3 runs to 14 residues. V lost 5 bases to trimming and J lost 3 bases, with 14 bases between them. The CDR3 protein is CASRPGLREETQYF. The CDR3 nucleotides read TGTGCCAGCAGACCCGGACTTCGAGAAGAGACCCAGTACTTC.

The table lists this clone with a count of one. The rearrangement uses TRBV2 and TRBJ2-7; 8 nucleotides line up with TRBD1. The ends lost 7 bases at V and 7 bases at J; junction bases unmatched: 12. The CDR3 consists of 14 residues. In germline, CDR1 is SNHLY, CDR2 FYNNEI. CDR3 protein: CASTLGQGRREQYF. In nucleotides, the CDR3 is TGTGCCAGCACCCTCGGACAGGGTCGGAGGGAGCAGTACTTC.

The V and J genes are TRBV29-1 and TRBJ2-7, with D possibly TRBD1 on 6 matching bases. CDR1 and CDR2 (germline): SQVTM, ANQGSEA. V lost 6 bases to trimming and J lost 3 bases, with 12 bases between them. There are 12 residues in the CDR3. The CDR3 loop reads CSVTKGDYEQYF. DNA of the CDR3: TGCAGCGTAACTAAGGGGGACTACGAGCAGTACTTC.

The chain joins TRBV19 to TRBJ1-1; 7 bases are a match to TRBD1. CDR1 and CDR2 from the germline V gene are LNHDA and SQIVND (reference sequence). V lost 1 base and J lost 1; bases outside the gene matches: 3. The CDR3 has 15 amino acids. The CDR3 sequence: CASSIGQGWNTEAFF. DNA of the CDR3: TGTGCCAGTAGTATAGGACAGGGTTGGAACACTGAAGCTTTCTTT. Full variable domain (missing parts from reference TRBV19 and TRBJ1-1): DGGITQSPKYLFRKEGQNVTLSCEQNLNHDAMYWYRQDPGQGLRLIYYSQIVNDFQKGDIAEGYSVSREKKESFPLTVTSAQKNPTAFYLCASSIGQGWNTEAFFGQGTRLTVV.

The chain recombines TRBV30 with TRBJ1-2; no firm D call. V was shortened by 3 bases and J by 7 bases, with 6 bases between the two germline ends. The CDR3 is 10 residues long. Germline CDR1 and CDR2: GTSNPN and SVGIG (reference sequence). The CDR3 coding sequence is TGTGCCTGGAGGAAACTTGGCTACACCTTC. It is translated as CAWRKLGYTF.

V is TRBV19 and J is TRBJ2-7; 8 bases are a match to TRBD1. CDR1 and CDR2 from the germline V gene are LNHDA and SQIVND (reference sequence). With 10 bases clipped from V and 5 bases from J, the junction kept 4 bases outside the gene matches. The CDR3 spans 11 residues. The CDR3 loop is CATADRDEQYF. CDR3 nucleotide sequence: TGTGCCACCGCGGACAGGGACGAGCAGTACTTC.

This chain connects TRBV5-1 to TRBJ2-2, with D perhaps matching TRBD2 (6 bases). This CDR3 is 13 amino acids long. In germline, CDR1 is SGHRS, CDR2 YFSETQ. Trimming shortened V by 6 bases and J by 6 bases, and 12 bases separated the two germline ends. The CDR3 nucleotides are TGCGCCAGCAAGCTGGAGGGCGCCGGGGAGCTGTTTTTT. The encoded protein is CASKLEGAGELFF.

This clone appeared once. The rearrangement links TRBV27 to TRBJ1-2; tentatively, D is TRBD1 (5 bases). CDR1 is MNHEY and CDR2 is SMNVEV in the germline V gene (reference sequence). CDR3 length: 15 residues. Trimming removed 6 bases at V and 3 bases at J, with 17 bases between. As DNA, the CDR3 is TGTGCCAGCAGCACATTCATGGGGGAGGACTATGGCTACACCTTC. It specifies CASSTFMGEDYGYTF.

The chain has TRBV5-4 and TRBJ2-2; tentatively, D is TRBD2 (6 bases). The CDR3 covers 15 residues. Trimming removed 4 bases from V and 7 bases from J, with 17 bases in between. Germline V gene data show CDR1 as SGHNT and CDR2 as YYREEE (reference sequence). CDR3 protein: CASSPLPGVGGELFF. The CDR3 bases are TGTGCCAGCAGCCCGCTCCCGGGGGTGGGCGGGGAGCTGTTTTTT.

V usage is TRBV9 and J usage is TRBJ2-7; 7 nucleotides line up with TRBD2. V dropped 0 bases and J dropped 5; count of bases not matched to a gene: 8. Germline loops: CDR1 SGDLS, CDR2 YYNGEE. This CDR3 is 15 amino acids long. CDR3 amino acids: CASSVVPAGYNEQYF. For the CDR3, the DNA is TGTGCCAGCAGCGTAGTTCCAGCGGGATACAACGAGCAGTACTTC.

The chain joins TRBV5-1 to TRBJ2-4; 11 bases agree with TRBD2. The V gene end was trimmed by 5 bases and the J gene end by 2 bases; junction bases not matched to a gene: 6. The germline gives CDR1 SGHRS, CDR2 YFSETQ. The CDR3 sequence is 16 residues long. Written as DNA, the CDR3 is TGCGCCAGCAGGGAACTAGCGGGAGTATCCAAAAACATTCAGTACTTC. Its protein product is CASRELAGVSKNIQYF. Supplemented by reference TRBV5-1 and TRBJ2-4, the full variable domain reads KAGVTQTPRYLIKTRGQQVTLSCSPISGHRSVSWYQQTPGQGLQFLFEYFSETQRNKGNFPGRFSGRQFSNSRSEMNVSTLELGDSALYLCASRELAGVSKNIQYFGAGTRLSVL.

V gene TRBV15 combines with J gene TRBJ1-5; D unclear. CDR1 is LNHNV and CDR2 is YYDKDF in the germline V gene (reference sequence). The V and J ends lost 0 bases and 8 bases respectively, with 8 bases between them. The CDR3 has 13 residues. The CDR3 is CATSRDAGEPQHF. The CDR3 coding sequence is TGTGCCACCAGCAGAGATGCCGGGGAGCCCCAGCATTTT. Based on the CDR3 plus reference TRBV15 and TRBJ1-5, the full variable domain is DAMVIQNPRYQVTQFGKPVTLSCSQTLNHNVMYWYQQKSSQAPKLLFHYYDKDFNNEADTPDNFQSRRPNTSFCFLDIRSPGLGDTAMYLCATSRDAGEPQHFGDGTRLSIL.

The chain employs TRBV20-1 and TRBJ2-7; 8 nucleotides align to TRBD2. Germline-derived CDR1 and CDR2 are DFQATT and SNEGSKA (reference sequence). This CDR3 is 11 amino acids long. With 3 bases clipped from V and 5 bases from J, the junction kept 0 bases outside the gene matches. The CDR3 region has the DNA TGCAGTGCTAGCGGGAGGGACGAGCAGTACTTC. Translated: CSASGRDEQYF.

The chain joins TRBV4-1 to TRBJ2-3; 11 bases are a match to TRBD1. The length of the CDR3 is 16 residues. V dropped 3 bases and J dropped 6; count of bases not matched to a gene: 8. The V gene's germline CDR1 is MGHRA and CDR2 YSYEKL. CDR3 amino acids: CASSQKGQGARDTQYF. The CDR3 nucleotides are TGCGCCAGCAGCCAGAAAGGACAGGGGGCGCGGGATACGCAGTATTTT.

This clone was seen just once. The CDR3 DNA reads as TGCAGCGCTGGACCCTTTGGGGGGACAGATACGCAGTATTTT. This codes for CSAGPFGGTDTQYF. The J gene is TRBJ2-3, the V gene TRBV29-1, with D possibly being TRBD2 (6 bases). The germline V and J ends were trimmed by 7 bases and 3 bases, with 17 bases remaining between them. The CDR3 consists of 14 residues. CDR1 is SQVTM and CDR2 is ANQGSEA in the germline V gene.

Worth noting for this clone: One junction end disagrees with the germline gene, perhaps due to a read error. The rearrangement joins TRBV18 to TRBJ2-2; no clear D gene. Germline CDR1 and CDR2: KGHSH and LQKENI. The CDR3 contains 13 residues. The CDR3 region is CASSPRNNGELFF. DNA for the CDR3: TGTGCCAGCTCACCACGCAACAACGGGGAGCTGTTTTTT.

The chain recombines TRBV11-2 with TRBJ1-1; D is unresolved. Trimming took 2 bases from V and 2 from J, leaving 12 bases between them. Per the germline V gene, CDR1 is SGHAT and CDR2 is FQNNGV. CDR3 length equals 15 residues. The CDR3 region is CASSLYPVYNTEAFF. CDR3 sequence (DNA): TGTGCCAGCAGCTTATATCCGGTTTACAACACTGAAGCTTTCTTT.